The 10 T cell receptor beta chains below all came from one sample that was sequenced in a study of blood T cell repertoires in COVID-19. Sequencing was performed with immunoSEQ multiplex PCR; in TCRdb, only in-frame clones are kept and a portion is missing. Among around 110,000 clones, roughly 83% were seen once, and the ten largest hold over 2%. Sequenced: peripheral blood. Source of these receptors: a man aged 25 to 40 with acute or convalescent COVID-19.

The sample holds a few counts of this clone. J is TRBJ1-6 and V is TRBV7-2, with D possibly being TRBD1 (5 bases). CDR3 length: 14 amino acids. Germline values: CDR1 SGHTA, CDR2 FQGNSA. Deletions cut 3 bases from V and 7 bases from J, with 10 bases between. The CDR3, as DNA: TGTGCCAGCAGCTTCGAGGGGAGGAATTCACCCCTCCACTTT. It yields the protein CASSFEGRNSPLHF.

CDR3 bases: TGTGCCAGCAGCGTAGGCCCCTCGACTAGCGGGGGAGGGGATACGCAGTATTTT. It translates to CASSVGPSTSGGGDTQYF. The chain is built from TRBV9 and TRBJ2-3; TRBD2 matches 12 bases. CDR1 SGDLS and CDR2 YYNGEE come from the germline V gene. J lost 6 bases, V lost 0 bases, and 11 bases had no gene match. The CDR3 totals 18 residues.

This clone was recorded once. V and J are TRBV15 and TRBJ1-2; TRBD1 is a possible D gene (5 bases). The CDR3 has 15 residues. The germline CDR1 and CDR2 sequences are LNHNV and YYDKDF (reference sequence). Trimming pared 0 bases from V and 4 bases from J, leaving 12 bases between. Here the CDR3 DNA reads TGTGCCACCAGCAGAGATATAACAGGCGGCTATGGCTACACCTTC. Amino acids: CATSRDITGGYGYTF.

In its sample, this clone was seen once. This chain links TRBV7-9 with TRBJ1-1; the match to TRBD1 covers 7 bases. The germline gives CDR1 SEHNR, CDR2 FQNEAQ (reference sequence). Germline trimming cut 6 bases from V and 6 bases from J; bases unmatched to any gene: 4. The CDR3 runs to 12 residues. The CDR3 protein is CASRSQGPEAFF. The CDR3 DNA follows: TGTGCCAGCAGATCACAGGGGCCTGAAGCTTTCTTT.

The V call is TRBV9, the J call TRBJ1-6; no definite D call. Germline V gene data show CDR1 as SGDLS and CDR2 as YYNGEE. V lost 0 bases and J lost 10, with 14 bases in between. This CDR3 spans 15 amino acids. The CDR3 region has the DNA TGTGCCAGCAGCGTAGGACGAGGGAGGGAGTCACCCCTCCACTTT. Translated: CASSVGRGRESPLHF.

This clone was counted only a few times. The rearrangement links TRBV14 to TRBJ2-7, with no clear D. Germline CDR1 and CDR2: SGHDN and FVKESK. The CDR3 totals 13 residues. V lost 0 bases and J lost 6, with 9 bases in between. The CDR3 nucleotides are TGTGCCAGCAGCCAAGAAGAACATTCCGAGCAGTACTTC. Encoded protein: CASSQEEHSEQYF.

In the case of this clone: This same CDR3 is encoded by further DNA sequences in the sample. This chain connects TRBV27 to TRBJ2-1, with TRBD1 matching over 7 bases. The V and J ends lost 0 bases and 4 bases, in that order; junction bases with no gene match: 0. Per germline, CDR1 MNHEY and CDR2 SMNVEV (reference sequence). This CDR3 is 14 amino acids long. The CDR3, as DNA: TGTGCCAGCAGTTTATCGGGACAGTACAATGAGCAGTTCTTC. Translated: CASSLSGQYNEQFF.

This clone was found once. The V call is TRBV6-5, the J call TRBJ2-3, with D hard to call. The CDR3 sequence is 13 residues long. Germline CDR1 is MNHEY and CDR2 is SVGAGI. Trimming left V 5 bases short and J 5 bases short, with 11 bases between. The CDR3 sequence is CASSPRAKDTQYF. CDR3 coding DNA: TGTGCCAGCAGTCCTAGAGCCAAAGATACGCAGTATTTT.

The J gene is TRBJ1-5, the V gene TRBV7-8; possible D gene TRBD1, 6 bases. This CDR3 contains 14 residues. Germline CDR1 SGHVS, CDR2 FQNEAQ. Trimming pared 3 bases from V and 5 bases from J, leaving 11 bases between. The CDR3 loop is CASSFRDTHQPQHF. CDR3 bases: TGTGCCAGCAGCTTCCGGGACACCCATCAGCCCCAGCATTTT.

This clone was seen only once. This specimen includes other DNA sequences encoding the same CDR3. V gene TRBV5-5 combines with J gene TRBJ1-4, with D unresolved. V was shortened by 4 bases and J by 2 bases, with 9 bases between the two germline ends. The CDR3 loop spans 14 amino acids. CDR1 is SGHKS, CDR2 YYEKEE, per germline (reference sequence). CDR3 sequence: CASSLRATNEKLFF. The CDR3 DNA sequence: TGTGCCAGCAGCCTGCGCGCCACTAATGAAAAACTGTTTTTT.